The 29 T cell receptor beta chains presented below share a single source sample, sequenced in a study of monozygotic twins with inflammatory bowel disease. TCRdb re-called the 5' RACE reads and gives one entry per CDR3 protein, without DNA. There are more than 110,000 distinct CDR3 sequences in the sample, with more than 0.95% held by the top ten. The sample consisted of blood. The receptors were gathered from a human donor with ulcerative colitis or Crohn's disease, or a healthy co-twin of an affected twin (not recorded which).

The CDR3 sequence is CATLIVGDPNTGELFF. The rearrangement uses TRBV10-3 and TRBJ2-2; the TCRdb D gene call, TRBD1, has no DNA to confirm it. From germline, CDR1 is ENHRY and CDR2 SYGVKD. The CDR3 consists of 16 residues.

This sequence joins TRBV27 and TRBJ2-4; TCRdb returns TRBD1, unconfirmable since there is no DNA. Germline V lookup: CDR1 MNHEY, CDR2 SMNVEV (reference sequence). The CDR3 runs to 16 residues. CDR3 protein: CASSPPELLAKNIQYF.

V gene TRBV5-4 combines with J gene TRBJ2-2. Germline lookup yields CDR1 SGHNT and CDR2 YYREEE (reference sequence). This CDR3 comprises 12 residues. The CDR3 here is CASSSAAGELFF.

The rearrangement uses TRBV27 and TRBJ1-5; TCRdb's D call of TRBD1 is untestable without DNA. CDR1 is MNHEY and CDR2 is SMNVEV in the germline V gene (reference sequence). The CDR3 has 15 amino acids. CDR3 region: CASSSGQGAGQPQHF.

V gene TRBV7-3 combines with J gene TRBJ2-2. The CDR3 totals 16 residues. Per the germline V gene, CDR1 is SGHTA and CDR2 is FQGTGA. The chain's CDR3 is CASSLTIGPNTGELFF.

The rearrangement joins TRBV5-1 to TRBJ2-7. CDR3 size: 14 residues. Looked up from germline, CDR1 is SGHRS and CDR2 is YFSETQ. CDR3 region: CASSPAAGTYEQYF.

This chain links TRBV5-1 with TRBJ2-5; TCRdb picks TRBD1, but there is no DNA to check that call. The CDR3 consists of 12 residues. Per germline, CDR1 SGHRS and CDR2 YFSETQ. CDR3 sequence: CASSQEAETQYF.

This chain uses TRBV5-1 with TRBJ2-1. Germline assignment: CDR1 SGHRS and CDR2 YFSETQ. The CDR3 length is 14 residues. The CDR3 spells CASRDLTNYNEQFF.

The V gene is TRBV12-3 or TRBV12-4, the J gene TRBJ1-5; TCRdb names TRBD1, which stays unverified in the absence of DNA. The CDR3 runs to 15 residues. The CDR3 loop is CASTIGTGGGQPQHF.

The chain combines TRBV6-1 with TRBJ2-5; TCRdb indicates TRBD1, and absent DNA this call remains unverified. The V gene's germline CDR1 is MNHNS and CDR2 SASEGT. CDR3 length: 15 amino acids. The CDR3 sequence: CASTQTGEGWETQYF.

This chain joins TRBV7-2 and TRBJ2-7. CDR1 is SGHTA and CDR2 is FQGNSA in the germline V gene. The CDR3 contains 13 residues. The CDR3 here is CASSRRYSYEQYF.

The V gene is TRBV20-1, the J gene TRBJ2-4; TCRdb reports TRBD1, a call that lacks DNA to check it against. The CDR3 length is 15 residues. Germline loops: CDR1 DFQATT, CDR2 SNEGSKA (reference sequence). CDR3 sequence reads: CSAPDSTVAKNIQYF.

This chain joins TRBV27 and TRBJ1-2; TCRdb's D gene call, TRBD1, goes unchecked for lack of DNA. The CDR3 covers 14 residues. Germline CDR1 and CDR2: MNHEY and SMNVEV (reference sequence). The CDR3: CASSSLGQGGGYTF.

This chain uses TRBV20-1 with TRBJ2-7; TCRdb proposes TRBD2, but this gene call is untestable without DNA. In germline, CDR1 is DFQATT, CDR2 SNEGSKA (reference sequence). This CDR3 has 14 amino acids. The CDR3 protein is CSARVSGLTYEQYF.

The V and J genes are TRBV12-3 or TRBV12-4 and TRBJ2-5. CDR3 size: 13 residues. The chain's CDR3 is CASRISGLDTQYF.

The J gene is TRBJ2-3, the V gene TRBV20-1; TCRdb names TRBD2, which stays unverified in the absence of DNA. Per germline, CDR1 DFQATT and CDR2 SNEGSKA (reference sequence). The CDR3 extends over 17 amino acids. The CDR3 is CSASGLAGGTSTDTQYF.

The rearrangement joins TRBV14 to TRBJ2-1; with no DNA, the TCRdb D assignment of TRBD1 cannot be verified. Germline V gene data show CDR1 as SGHDN and CDR2 as FVKESK. This CDR3 spans 14 amino acids. The CDR3 reads CASSNRDRYNEQFF.

The V call is TRBV11-2, the J call TRBJ1-2; the D call of TRBD1 rests on TCRdb alone, since no DNA is present to check it. This CDR3 contains 19 residues. The germline gives CDR1 SGHAT, CDR2 FQNNGV. CDR3 loop: CASSIRPPGPQGANYGYTF.

The chain couples TRBV27 to TRBJ2-1; TCRdb's D call, TRBD1, is unchecked because there is no DNA. CDR1 and CDR2 from the germline V gene are MNHEY and SMNVEV (reference sequence). CDR3 size: 13 residues. CDR3 region: CASSFAQQGVQFF.

The chain employs TRBV12-3 or TRBV12-4 and TRBJ1-5; absent DNA, TCRdb's TRBD1 call cannot be checked. This CDR3 has 17 residues. Here the CDR3 reads CASNIRVTDDSNQPQHF.

V is TRBV3-1 and J is TRBJ2-1; the TCRdb call, TRBD1, lacks DNA for checking. Germline V gives CDR1 LGHDT, CDR2 YNNKEL (reference sequence). This CDR3 has 17 amino acids. The CDR3 sequence: CASSQDGRGRPYNEQFF.

The chain has TRBV20-1 and TRBJ2-3; TCRdb's D call, TRBD2, is unchecked because there is no DNA. The V gene's germline CDR1 is DFQATT and CDR2 SNEGSKA (reference sequence). This CDR3 contains 13 residues. The CDR3 spells CSATSGRAMRQYF.

CDR3 protein: CSVTLTGIEQYF. The chain uses TRBV29-1 and TRBJ2-7; TCRdb's D gene call, TRBD1, goes unchecked for lack of DNA. The V gene's germline CDR1 is SQVTM and CDR2 ANQGSEA. This CDR3 comprises 12 residues.

The chain recombines TRBV20-1 with TRBJ2-7. The CDR3 runs to 13 residues. Germline V gene lookup returns CDR1 DFQATT and CDR2 SNEGSKA (reference sequence). The CDR3 is CSARDQGIREQYF.

CDR3 sequence reads: CSVLTSGGYEQYF. The chain is built from TRBV29-1 and TRBJ2-7; the D call from TCRdb, TRBD2, cannot be confirmed without DNA. The CDR3 has 13 amino acids. Per germline, CDR1 SQVTM and CDR2 ANQGSEA.

The chain carries TRBV3-1 and TRBJ1-1; TCRdb indicates TRBD1, and absent DNA this call remains unverified. CDR3 length equals 15 residues. The V gene's germline CDR1 is LGHDT and CDR2 YNNKEL (reference sequence). CDR3 loop: CASSQVPGVAAEAFF.

The chain carries TRBV5-4 and TRBJ1-4; TCRdb proposes TRBD1, but this gene call is untestable without DNA. CDR1 is SGHNT, CDR2 YYREEE, per germline (reference sequence). The CDR3 is made up of 16 amino acids. The CDR3 is CASSLANRGENEKLFF. Using reference TRBV5-4 and TRBJ1-4 for the parts outside the CDR3, the full variable domain is ETGVTQSPTHLIKTRGQQVTLRCSSQSGHNTVSWYQQALGQGPQFIFQYYREEENGRGNFPPRFSGLQFPNYSSELNVNALELDDSALYLCASSLANRGENEKLFFGSGTQLSVL.

This chain joins TRBV18 and TRBJ2-5; TCRdb reports TRBD2, a call that lacks DNA to check it against. CDR1 and CDR2 (germline): KGHSH, LQKENI. CDR3 length: 17 residues. The CDR3 here is CASSPPLAGGTKETQYF.

This chain uses TRBV28 with TRBJ1-2; TCRdb picks TRBD1, but there is no DNA to check that call. CDR1 is MDHEN and CDR2 is SYDVKM in the germline V gene. The CDR3 contains 15 residues. CDR3 protein: CASSPLQGTRYGYTF.